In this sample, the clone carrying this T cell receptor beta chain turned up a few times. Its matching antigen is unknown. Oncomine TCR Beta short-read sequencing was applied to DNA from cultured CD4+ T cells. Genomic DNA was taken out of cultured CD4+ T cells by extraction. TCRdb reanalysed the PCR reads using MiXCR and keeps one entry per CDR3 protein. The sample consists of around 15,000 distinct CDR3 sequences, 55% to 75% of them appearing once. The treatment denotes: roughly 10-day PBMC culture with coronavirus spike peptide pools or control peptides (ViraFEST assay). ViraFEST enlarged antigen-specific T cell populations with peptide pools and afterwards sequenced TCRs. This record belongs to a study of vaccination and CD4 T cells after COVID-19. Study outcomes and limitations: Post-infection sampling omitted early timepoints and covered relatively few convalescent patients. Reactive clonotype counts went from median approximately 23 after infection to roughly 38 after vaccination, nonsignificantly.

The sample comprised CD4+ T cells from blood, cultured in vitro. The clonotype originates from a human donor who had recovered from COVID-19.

CDR3 sequence: CASSPKGGDYGYTF. The CDR3 DNA reads TGTGCCAGCAGCCCGAAAGGGGGAGACTATGGCTACACCTTC. The rearrangement links TRBV7-9 to TRBJ1-2, with D possibly matching TRBD1 (6 bases). CDR3 length: 14 residues. Germline-derived CDR1 and CDR2 are SEHNR and FQNEAQ (reference sequence). Trimming left V 5 bases short and J 3 bases short, with 13 bases between.